Listed here are 2 T cell receptor beta chains from one sample, sequenced in a study of graft-versus-host responses after intestinal transplantation. Both intraepithelial and lamina propria lymphocytes were released by processing graft tissue. The repertoire was sequenced with immunoSEQ multiplex PCR; TCRdb's copy has only in-frame clones and lacks some. The sample has tens of thousands of clones; around four fifths are singletons. The source was ileum tissue, collected 98 days after intestinal transplantation. These receptors all stem from a human patient who received an intestinal transplant, so some T cells may come from the graft donor.

V gene TRBV28 combines with J gene TRBJ2-7; tentatively, D is TRBD2 (6 bases). Trimming left V 5 bases short and J 3 bases short, with 14 bases between. Germline values: CDR1 MDHEN, CDR2 SYDVKM. The CDR3 runs 14 residues. The CDR3 DNA reads as TGTGCCAGCAGTCCCCTGGCGGGGAACTACGAGCAGTACTTC. Its protein product is CASSPLAGNYEQYF.

V gene TRBV28 combines with J gene TRBJ2-1, with a possible D match to TRBD1 (6 bases). CDR1 and CDR2 from the germline V gene are MDHEN and SYDVKM. Trimming stripped 5 bases from V and 9 bases from J, with 17 bases between. The CDR3 runs to 14 residues. The CDR3: CASSPEQGWTEQFF. The CDR3 DNA follows: TGTGCCAGCAGTCCTGAACAGGGATGGACTGAGCAGTTCTTC.